Below, one TCR beta chain is given with its context. Its target is not known. The assay was immunoSEQ multiplex PCR, and TCRdb's table has in-frame clones only and misses some. The sample includes about 4,000 clones, more than 65% seen only once; the top ten take over 9%. This sample was taken from a study of immune evolution from preneoplasia to lung adenocarcinoma. Study observations and caveats: From normal lung to invasive adenocarcinoma, top clone frequencies appeared to decrease.

This receptor was taken from a person aged 55-79 years with lung adenocarcinoma. Specimen: FFPE adjacent normal lung tissue.

The CDR3 bases are TGTGCCAGCAGCTTAGGCGCGGTTAGCGGGAATGAGCAGTTCTTC. It specifies CASSLGAVSGNEQFF. The genes are TRBV7-9 and TRBJ2-1, with 7 bases that match TRBD2. The CDR3 is 15 amino acids. J was trimmed by 7 bases and V by 1 base; bases with no gene match: 7. Germline values: CDR1 SEHNR, CDR2 FQNEAQ (reference sequence).